Below, one T cell receptor (beta chain) is given with its context. Assay used: immunoSEQ multiplex PCR; TCRdb lists only in-frame clones, some missing. The sample has about a million clones, under 80% seen once. This sample was included in a study of shared clonotypes between healthy human individuals. V lost 3 bases and J 5 bases, leaving 10 bases between the germline ends. Germline CDR1 is GTSNPN and CDR2 is SVGIG (reference sequence). The CDR3 spans 13 residues. V gene TRBV30 combines with J gene TRBJ2-2; a weak D match, TRBD1 (5 bases). Sequenced sample: memory CD4+ T cells sorted from blood. Stated subset: CD45RA-negative fraction. This TCR came from a man aged 18 to 35 in good health. CDR3 residues: CAWRIQGTGELFF. The CDR3 bases are TGTGCCTGGAGAATCCAGGGAACCGGGGAGCTGTTTTTT.